The clone carrying this TCR beta chain was seen repeatedly, ten times or more. What it binds is unknown. This entry is derived from a study of neurological immune-mediated disorders. Study-level findings and limits: HTLV-1-associated myelopathy showed the most TCR clonal expansion; multiple sclerosis the least, below healthy controls. There were no CDR3 amino acid sequences shared by expanded clones across subjects, a result suggesting private repertoires in all groups.

The cell input for sorted libraries was about a million, and those cells were CD4+ or CD8+ T cells. V was clipped by 2 bases and J by 6 bases, with 8 bases between them. The CDR3 totals 13 residues. CDR1 SGHTA and CDR2 FQGNSA come from the germline V gene. Over 170 million TCR-beta sequences, together covering 15-18 subjects, were produced by every individual sequencing run that was carried out. TCRdb recomputed calls from the 5' RACE reads with MiXCR, one row per CDR3 protein. The sample has about 41,000 distinct CDR3 sequences, about 15% seen once; the top ten hold roughly 3.5%. The source of this sequence is a woman aged 55 to 70 with HTLV-1-associated myelopathy (HAM/TSP). The sequencing input was CD4+ T cells from blood. The J gene is TRBJ1-5, the V gene TRBV7-2, with unresolved D. The CDR3 sequence: CASSLRRGQPQHF. CDR3 coding DNA: TGTGCCAGCAGCTTAAGACGGGGTCAGCCCCAGCATTTT.